The 12 T cell receptor beta chains below come from one sample, sequenced in a study of T-cell reconstitution after alpha-beta-depleted transplantation in children. The TCRbeta library was prepared with unique molecular identifiers. TCRdb re-derived calls from the PCR reads in MiXCR, one entry per CDR3 protein. Of around 380,000 distinct CDR3 sequences in the sample, about a tenth are singletons; the top ten hold about 5%. The source was PBMCs from the stem cell graft donor, collected from the stem cell graft. Receptors originate from a human donor who donated a stem cell graft to a child with acute myeloid leukemia.

This clonotype was detected only a few times. The J gene is TRBJ2-5, the V gene TRBV29-1; 7 positions agree with TRBD1. The ends lost 3 bases at V and 5 bases at J; junction bases unmatched: 6. Germline V lookup: CDR1 SQVTM, CDR2 ANQGSEA. CDR3 length: 13 residues. CDR3 amino acids: CSVENRGSETQYF. The CDR3 bases are TGCAGCGTTGAGAACAGGGGCTCGGAGACCCAGTACTTC.

This chain joins TRBV7-2 and TRBJ2-3, with D perhaps given as TRBD1 or TRBD2 (5 bases each). The germline CDR1 and CDR2 sequences are SGHTA and FQGNSA. Trimming pared 4 bases from V and 4 bases from J, leaving 12 bases between. The length of the CDR3 is 14 residues. CDR3 loop: CASSSGRPADTQYF. The DNA of the CDR3 is TGTGCCAGCAGCTCGGGACGGCCGGCAGATACGCAGTATTTT.

This clonotype was found a few times. V is TRBV27 and J is TRBJ1-6; D is ambiguous. V lost 3 bases and J lost 0, with 12 bases in between. Germline V CDR1 and CDR2: MNHEY, SMNVEV (reference sequence). The CDR3 sequence is 17 residues long. The CDR3: CASSLLALSSYNSPLHF. DNA of the CDR3: TGTGCCAGCAGTTTGTTAGCATTGAGCTCCTATAATTCACCCCTCCACTTT.

Details on this clonotype: The junction differs from germline at one of its ends, possibly a read error. The genes are TRBV7-9 and TRBJ1-2; D not resolved. Germline V gene lookup returns CDR1 SEHNR and CDR2 FQNEAQ (reference sequence). The CDR3 loop spans 12 amino acids. CDR3 coding DNA: TGTGCCAACAGCTTCGACACCTATGGCTACACCTTC. Its translation is CANSFDTYGYTF. The full variable domain, completed using reference TRBV7-9 and TRBJ1-2, is DTGVSQNPRHKITKRGQNVTFRCDPISEHNRLYWYRQTLGQGPEFLTYFQNEAQLEKSRLLSDRFSAERPKGSFSTLEIQRTEQGDSAMYLCANSFDTYGYTFGSGTRLTVV.

The CDR3 region has the DNA TGTGCCAGCAGCTTATTCCAGGGATCTGAAAAACTGTTTTTT. Its translation: CASSLFQGSEKLFF. J is TRBJ1-4 and V is TRBV11-2, with D maybe TRBD1 (5 bases). The V and J ends lost 2 bases and 7 bases respectively, with 11 bases between them. Germline CDR1 is SGHAT and CDR2 is FQNNGV. The CDR3 sequence is 14 residues long.

A few counts support this clonotype. V is TRBV18 and J is TRBJ1-1; D ambiguous. In germline, CDR1 is KGHSH, CDR2 LQKENI. V was trimmed by 2 bases and J by 3 bases, leaving 16 bases between them. This CDR3 contains 16 residues. CDR3 in DNA: TGTGCCAGCTCACCAGCGTGGGAGGGCAGATACACTGAAGCTTTCTTT. Translated, it gives CASSPAWEGRYTEAFF.

This clonotype was seen more than once but under ten times. V is TRBV5-1 and J is TRBJ2-3; 7 positions agree with TRBD1. The CDR3 contains 18 residues. Germline V gene sequence: CDR1 SGHRS, CDR2 YFSETQ. V dropped 1 base and J dropped 3; count of bases not matched to a gene: 14. The CDR3 DNA follows: TGCGCCAGCAGCTTGCGTTGGGACAGTCTACAAGGGACAGATACGCAGTATTTT. It encodes CASSLRWDSLQGTDTQYF.

The sample holds a few counts of this clonotype. This chain uses TRBV6-5 with TRBJ2-1, with 8 bases fitting TRBD1. Trimming cost V 6 bases and J 2 bases; bases outside gene matches: 6. Germline CDR1 and CDR2: MNHEY and SVGAGI. CDR3 length: 15 amino acids. The CDR3 is CASRTGQATYNEQFF. CDR3 DNA: TGTGCCAGCAGGACGGGACAGGCAACCTACAATGAGCAGTTCTTC.

This chain uses TRBV6-1 with TRBJ1-1; no clear D gene. Trimming removed 6 bases at V and 1 base at J, with 9 bases between. The CDR3 covers 13 residues. The germline CDR1 and CDR2 sequences are MNHNS and SASEGT. The CDR3 DNA follows: TGTGCCAGCAGCAGGAAGGCGAACACTGAAGCTTTCTTT. Translated, it gives CASSRKANTEAFF.

This chain connects TRBV5-1 to TRBJ2-1; TRBD1 matches at 11 bases. V gave up 3 bases and J gave up 5 bases; unmatched junction bases: 1. This CDR3 contains 14 residues. CDR1 is SGHRS and CDR2 is YFSETQ in the germline V gene. CDR3 sequence (DNA): TGCGCCAGCAGCTGGGGACAGGGGGACAATGAGCAGTTCTTC. This encodes CASSWGQGDNEQFF.

CDR3 nucleotide sequence: TGCAGTGCTAGAGGCTCCAGCGGCGGGCACCGAGAGACCCAGTACTTC. This encodes CSARGSSGGHRETQYF. The rearrangement links TRBV20-1 to TRBJ2-5, with D possibly matching TRBD2 (5 bases). Trimming took off 1 base at V and 4 bases at J, with 19 bases between the two ends. The CDR3 length is 16 residues. Germline values: CDR1 DFQATT, CDR2 SNEGSKA (reference sequence).

The chain couples TRBV25-1 to TRBJ2-2; 8 bases match TRBD1. Trimming took 3 bases from V and 14 from J; bases not matched to a gene: 5. This CDR3 is built from 12 residues. Germline-derived CDR1 and CDR2 are MGHDK and SYGVNS. The CDR3 spells CASSEGTGRLFF. Written as DNA, the CDR3 is TGTGCCAGCAGTGAGGGGACAGGTCGCCTGTTTTTT.